This T cell receptor beta chain was sequenced during a study of early T cells in non-severe SARS-CoV-2 infection. Study details: Sequencing of bulk RNA from unsorted whole blood was done, without chain pairing.

Researchers attached unique molecular identifiers to individual cDNA molecules. TCRdb independently ran MiXCR on the 5' RACE reads; one entry per CDR3 protein. The sample consists of tens of thousands of distinct CDR3 sequences, 4.5% to 6% of them appearing once. The CDR3 extends over 12 amino acids. In germline, CDR1 is SQVTM, CDR2 ANQGSEA. Study-wide findings and caveats: Anti-spike CD8 responses were favored in VDJdb matching, and private and CD4 specificities were missed.

This clonotype was seen a handful of times. The antigen is undetermined. Its ends do not fully match the called genes, so a read error is possible. The receptor's source is an adult who was a healthcare worker with PCR-confirmed SARS-CoV-2 infection or an uninfected control (not recorded which). The chain combines TRBV29-1 with TRBJ2-5, with D perhaps matching TRBD1 (6 bases). What was sequenced was whole blood. The CDR3 nucleotides are TGCAGCGCACAGGGTATAGGCGAGACCAAGTACTTC. Translation: CSAQGIGETKYF.